The TCR beta chain described here comes from a study of control samples from healthy donors and cancer patients. Trimming removed 5 bases from V and 2 bases from J, with 11 bases in between. The CDR3 sequence is 14 residues long. Germline V gene data show CDR1 as SGHTA and CDR2 as FQGTGA. Generated by immunoSEQ multiplex PCR, the TCRdb table keeps only in-frame clones and is missing some. This table holds roughly 450,000 clones, 75% to 95% found once. This receptor was identified in a man in his forties with head and neck cancer. This chain joins TRBV7-3 and TRBJ2-3, with D perhaps matching TRBD2 (5 bases). Sequenced: PBMCs. CDR3 sequence reads: CASSPQAATDTQYF. DNA of the CDR3: TGTGCCAGCAGCCCCCAAGCGGCCACAGATACGCAGTATTTT.